Ten or more counts support the clone carrying this TCR beta chain. Its antigen is unidentified. Regions amplified from RNA transcripts were the TCR beta CDR3 regions. The HTBI set primed first-round TCR CDR3 RT-PCR. TCRdb itself ran the multiplex PCR reads through MiXCR, one entry per CDR3 protein. The repertoire holds 500,000 to 600,000 distinct CDR3 sequences, with around 43% as singletons. These data are taken from a study of T cells in Graves' hyperthyroidism and ophthalmopathy. The study's findings and limits: The majority of expanded thyroid clonotypes above 0.001 also appeared in blood. A median approximately 6.8 months before onset, the model predicted ophthalmopathy.

Those patients with uncontrolled infection, other autoimmune disease, pregnancy or lactation were excluded. Each diagnosis drew on symptoms, thyroxine, TRAb, thyroid ultrasound and orbital computed tomography findings. V lost 4 bases, J lost 5 bases, and 3 bases stayed unmatched. This CDR3 has 13 residues. Germline V gene sequence: CDR1 SEHNR, CDR2 FQNEAQ (reference sequence). What was sequenced was peripheral blood or thyroid tissue (not recorded which). This clonotype was obtained from an adult woman with Graves' disease, either hyperthyroidism or ophthalmopathy (not recorded which). The rearrangement joins TRBV7-9 to TRBJ2-5; TRBD1 agrees at 8 bases. The CDR3 loop reads CASSSRGPETQYF. The CDR3 coding sequence is TGTGCCAGCAGCTCCAGGGGGCCGGAGACCCAGTACTTC. The full variable domain, rest sourced from reference TRBV7-9 and TRBJ2-5, is DTGVSQNPRHKITKRGQNVTFRCDPISEHNRLYWYRQTLGQGPEFLTYFQNEAQLEKSRLLSDRFSAERPKGSFSTLEIQRTEQGDSAMYLCASSSRGPETQYFGPGTRLLVL.